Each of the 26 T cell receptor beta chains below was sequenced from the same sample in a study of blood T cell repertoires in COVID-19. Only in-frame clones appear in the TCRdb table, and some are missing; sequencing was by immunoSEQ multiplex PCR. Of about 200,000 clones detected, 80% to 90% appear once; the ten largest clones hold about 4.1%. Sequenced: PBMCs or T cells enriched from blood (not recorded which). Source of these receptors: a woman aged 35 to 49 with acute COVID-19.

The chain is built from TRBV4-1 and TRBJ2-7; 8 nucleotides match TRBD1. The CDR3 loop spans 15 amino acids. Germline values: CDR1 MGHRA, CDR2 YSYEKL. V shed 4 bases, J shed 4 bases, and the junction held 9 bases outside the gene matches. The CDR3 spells CASSPHGQGSYEQYF. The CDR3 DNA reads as TGCGCCAGCAGCCCCCACGGACAGGGAAGTTACGAGCAGTACTTC.

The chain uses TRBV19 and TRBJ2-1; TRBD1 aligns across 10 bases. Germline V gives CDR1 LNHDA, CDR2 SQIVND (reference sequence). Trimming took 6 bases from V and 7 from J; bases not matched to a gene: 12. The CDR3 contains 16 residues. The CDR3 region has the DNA TGTGCCAGTAGCACCCTGACAGGGGGCGCGAAAAATGAGCAGTTCTTC. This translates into CASSTLTGGAKNEQFF.

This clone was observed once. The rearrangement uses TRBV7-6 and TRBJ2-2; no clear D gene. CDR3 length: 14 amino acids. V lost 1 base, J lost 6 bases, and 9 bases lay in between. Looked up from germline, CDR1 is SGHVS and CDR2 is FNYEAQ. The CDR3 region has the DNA TGTGCCAGCAGCTTAGAATATAGTTCCGGGGAGCTGTTTTTT. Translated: CASSLEYSSGELFF. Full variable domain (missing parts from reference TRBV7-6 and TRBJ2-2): GAGVSQSPRYKVTKRGQDVALRCDPISGHVSLYWYRQALGQGPEFLTYFNYEAQQDKSGLPNDRFSAERPEGSISTLTIQRTEQRDSAMYRCASSLEYSSGELFFGEGSRLTVL.

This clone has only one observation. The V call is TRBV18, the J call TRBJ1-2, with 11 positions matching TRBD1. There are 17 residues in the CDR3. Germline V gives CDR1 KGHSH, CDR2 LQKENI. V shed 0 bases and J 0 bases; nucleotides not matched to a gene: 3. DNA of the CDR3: TGTGCCAGCTCACCACCCGGGACAGGGGGGACTAACTATGGCTACACCTTC. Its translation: CASSPPGTGGTNYGYTF.

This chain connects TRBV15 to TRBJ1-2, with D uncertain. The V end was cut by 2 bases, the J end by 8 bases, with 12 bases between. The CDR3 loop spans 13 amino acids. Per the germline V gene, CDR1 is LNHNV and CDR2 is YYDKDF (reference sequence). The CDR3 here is CATSRSQSQGYTF. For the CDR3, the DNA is TGTGCCACCAGCAGATCTCAGTCTCAGGGCTACACCTTC.

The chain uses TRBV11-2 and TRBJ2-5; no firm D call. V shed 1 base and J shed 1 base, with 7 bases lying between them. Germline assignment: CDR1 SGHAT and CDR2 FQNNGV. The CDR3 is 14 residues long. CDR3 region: CASSLGAGQETQYF. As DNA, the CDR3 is TGTGCCAGCAGCTTAGGGGCCGGCCAAGAGACCCAGTACTTC.

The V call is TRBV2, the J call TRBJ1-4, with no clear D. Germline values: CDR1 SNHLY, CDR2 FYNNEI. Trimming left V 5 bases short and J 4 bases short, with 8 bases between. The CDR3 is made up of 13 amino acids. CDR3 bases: TGTGCCAGCAGTTCCAGCGTTAATGAAAAACTGTTTTTT. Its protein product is CASSSSVNEKLFF.

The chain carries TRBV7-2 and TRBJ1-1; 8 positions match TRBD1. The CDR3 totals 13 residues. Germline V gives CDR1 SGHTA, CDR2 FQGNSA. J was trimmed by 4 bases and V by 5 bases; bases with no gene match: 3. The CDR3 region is CASSRQGSTEAFF. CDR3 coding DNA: TGTGCCAGCAGCCGACAGGGGTCCACTGAAGCTTTCTTT.

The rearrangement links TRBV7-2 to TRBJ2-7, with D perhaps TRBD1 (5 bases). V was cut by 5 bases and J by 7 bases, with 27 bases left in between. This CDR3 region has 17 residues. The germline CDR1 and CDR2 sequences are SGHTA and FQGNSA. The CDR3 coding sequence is TGTGCCAGCAGCCGCCCCAGGGAACCCTCTCCATCCGGGGAGCAGTACTTC. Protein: CASSRPREPSPSGEQYF.

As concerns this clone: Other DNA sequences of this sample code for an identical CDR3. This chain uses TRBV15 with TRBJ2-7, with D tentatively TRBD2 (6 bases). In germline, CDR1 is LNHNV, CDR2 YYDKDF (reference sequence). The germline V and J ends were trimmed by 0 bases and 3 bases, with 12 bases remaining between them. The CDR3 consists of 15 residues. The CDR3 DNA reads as TGTGCCACCAGCAGAGATCGGGGGTCAAGCTACGAGCAGTACTTC. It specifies CATSRDRGSSYEQYF.

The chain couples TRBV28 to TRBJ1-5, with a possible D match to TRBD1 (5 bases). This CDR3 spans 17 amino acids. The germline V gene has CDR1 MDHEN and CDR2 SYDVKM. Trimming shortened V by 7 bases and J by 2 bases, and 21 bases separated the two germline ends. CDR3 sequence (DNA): TGTGCCAGCACCCCCGGGGGGAACAGAGCGGGCAATCAGCCCCAGCATTTT. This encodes CASTPGGNRAGNQPQHF.

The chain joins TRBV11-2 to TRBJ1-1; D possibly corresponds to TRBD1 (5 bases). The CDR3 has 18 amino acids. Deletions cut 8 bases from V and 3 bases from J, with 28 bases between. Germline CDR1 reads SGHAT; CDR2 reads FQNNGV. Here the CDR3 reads CASLTGDHGLTGYTEAFF. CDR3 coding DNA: TGTGCCAGCTTAACGGGGGACCATGGGCTAACGGGGTACACTGAAGCTTTCTTT. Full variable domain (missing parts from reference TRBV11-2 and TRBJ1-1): EAGVAQSPRYKIIEKRQSVAFWCNPISGHATLYWYQQILGQGPKLLIQFQNNGVVDDSQLPKDRFSAERLKGVDSTLKIQPAKLEDSAVYLCASLTGDHGLTGYTEAFFGQGTRLTVV.

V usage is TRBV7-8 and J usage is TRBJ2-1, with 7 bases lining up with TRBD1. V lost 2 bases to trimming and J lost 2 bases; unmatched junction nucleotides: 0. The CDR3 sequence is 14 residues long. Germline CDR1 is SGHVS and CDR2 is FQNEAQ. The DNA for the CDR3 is TGTGCCAGCAGCTTACAGGGGGCCTACAATGAGCAGTTCTTC. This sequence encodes CASSLQGAYNEQFF.

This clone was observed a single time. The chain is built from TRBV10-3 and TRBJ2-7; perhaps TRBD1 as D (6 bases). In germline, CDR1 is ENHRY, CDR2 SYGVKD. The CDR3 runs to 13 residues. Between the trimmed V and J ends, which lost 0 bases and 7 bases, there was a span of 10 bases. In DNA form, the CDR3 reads TGTGCCATCAGTGAGTCGGGGGCTTCTGAGCAGTACTTC. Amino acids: CAISESGASEQYF.

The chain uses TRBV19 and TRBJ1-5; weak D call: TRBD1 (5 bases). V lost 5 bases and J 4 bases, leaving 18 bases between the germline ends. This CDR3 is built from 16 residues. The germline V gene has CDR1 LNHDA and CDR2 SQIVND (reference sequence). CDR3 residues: CASSPPDILGNQPQHF. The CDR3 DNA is TGTGCCAGTAGTCCCCCGGACATCCTTGGTAATCAGCCCCAGCATTTT. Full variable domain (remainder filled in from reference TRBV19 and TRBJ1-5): DGGITQSPKYLFRKEGQNVTLSCEQNLNHDAMYWYRQDPGQGLRLIYYSQIVNDFQKGDIAEGYSVSREKKESFPLTVTSAQKNPTAFYLCASSPPDILGNQPQHFGDGTRLSIL.

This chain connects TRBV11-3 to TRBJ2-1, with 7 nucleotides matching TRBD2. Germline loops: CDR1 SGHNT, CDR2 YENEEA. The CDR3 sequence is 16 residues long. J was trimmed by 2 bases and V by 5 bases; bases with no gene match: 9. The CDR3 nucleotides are TGTGCCAGCAGCCCCCTTAGCGGGCTAGCCTACAATGAGCAGTTCTTC. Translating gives CASSPLSGLAYNEQFF.

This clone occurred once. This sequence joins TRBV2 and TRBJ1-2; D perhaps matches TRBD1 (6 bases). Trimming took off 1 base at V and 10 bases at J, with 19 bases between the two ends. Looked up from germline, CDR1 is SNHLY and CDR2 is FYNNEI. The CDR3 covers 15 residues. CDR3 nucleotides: TGTGCCAGCAGTGAAGGCTGGACAGCCTTACAAGTCTACACCTTC. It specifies CASSEGWTALQVYTF.

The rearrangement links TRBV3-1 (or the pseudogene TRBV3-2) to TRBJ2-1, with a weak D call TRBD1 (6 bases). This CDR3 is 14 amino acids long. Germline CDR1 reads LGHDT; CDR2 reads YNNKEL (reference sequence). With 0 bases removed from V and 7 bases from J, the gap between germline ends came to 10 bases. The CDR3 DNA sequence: TGTGCCAGCAGCCAAGAACAGGGTGGGAATGAGCAGTTCTTC. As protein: CASSQEQGGNEQFF.

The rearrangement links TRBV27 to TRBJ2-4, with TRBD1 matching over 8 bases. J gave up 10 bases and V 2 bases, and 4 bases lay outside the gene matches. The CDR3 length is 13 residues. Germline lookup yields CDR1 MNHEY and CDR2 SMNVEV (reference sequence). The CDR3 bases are TGTGCCAGCAGTTTAGACAGGGGTTGGATTCAGTACTTC. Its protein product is CASSLDRGWIQYF.

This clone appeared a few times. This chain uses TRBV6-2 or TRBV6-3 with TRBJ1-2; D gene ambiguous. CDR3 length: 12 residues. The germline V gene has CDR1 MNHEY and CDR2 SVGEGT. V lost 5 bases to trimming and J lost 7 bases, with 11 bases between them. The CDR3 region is CASSLDLGGYTF. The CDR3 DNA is TGTGCCAGCAGTCTCGACCTAGGTGGCTACACCTTC.

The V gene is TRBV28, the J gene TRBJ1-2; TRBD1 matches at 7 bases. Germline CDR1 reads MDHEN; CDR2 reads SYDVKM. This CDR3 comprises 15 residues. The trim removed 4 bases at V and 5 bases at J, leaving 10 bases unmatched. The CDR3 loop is CASSSPIDREYGYTF. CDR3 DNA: TGTGCCAGCAGTTCCCCGATCGACAGGGAGTATGGCTACACCTTC.

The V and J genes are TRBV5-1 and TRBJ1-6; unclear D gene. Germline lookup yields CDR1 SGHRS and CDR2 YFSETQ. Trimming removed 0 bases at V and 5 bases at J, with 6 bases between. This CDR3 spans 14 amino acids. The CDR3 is CASSLGADNSPLHF. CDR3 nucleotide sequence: TGCGCCAGCAGCTTGGGGGCAGATAATTCACCCCTCCACTTT.

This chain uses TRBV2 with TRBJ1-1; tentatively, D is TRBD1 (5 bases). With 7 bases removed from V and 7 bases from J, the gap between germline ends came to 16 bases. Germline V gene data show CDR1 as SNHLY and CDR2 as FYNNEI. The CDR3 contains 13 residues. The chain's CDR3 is CASMEGWQGEAFF. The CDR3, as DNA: TGTGCCAGCATGGAGGGCTGGCAGGGTGAAGCTTTCTTT.

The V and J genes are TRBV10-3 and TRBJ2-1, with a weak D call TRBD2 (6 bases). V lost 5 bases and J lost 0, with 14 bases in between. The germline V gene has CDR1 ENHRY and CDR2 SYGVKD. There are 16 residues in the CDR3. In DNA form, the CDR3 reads TGTGCCATCAGTCCGACTAGTCCGAGCTCCTACAATGAGCAGTTCTTC. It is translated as CAISPTSPSSYNEQFF.

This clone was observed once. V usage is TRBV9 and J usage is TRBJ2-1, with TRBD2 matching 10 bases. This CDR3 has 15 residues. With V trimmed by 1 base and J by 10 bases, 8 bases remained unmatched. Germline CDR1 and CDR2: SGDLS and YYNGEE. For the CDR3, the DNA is TGTGCCAGCAGCGTAAACAGCGGGAGGGCCGGGGAGCAGTTCTTC. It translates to CASSVNSGRAGEQFF.

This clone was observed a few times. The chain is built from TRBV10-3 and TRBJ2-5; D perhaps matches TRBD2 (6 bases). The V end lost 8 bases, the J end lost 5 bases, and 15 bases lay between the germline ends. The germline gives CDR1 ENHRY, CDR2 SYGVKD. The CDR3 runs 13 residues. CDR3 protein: CAIGTSIGETQYF. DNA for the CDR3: TGTGCCATCGGGACTTCTATAGGGGAGACCCAGTACTTC.